A single T cell receptor beta chain is shown here with its context. This sample was included in a study of T cell changes during pregnancy in multiple sclerosis. The CDR3 has 15 residues. Germline assignment: CDR1 SGHTA and CDR2 FQGNSA. V trimming: 4 bases; J trimming: 1 base; junction bases outside the gene matches: 2. Sequenced by immunoSEQ multiplex PCR; TCRdb stores in-frame clones only, minus some. The table lists some 74,000 clones, roughly 92% of them singletons, with over 3.5% in the top ten. The chain carries TRBV7-2 and TRBJ2-3; 10 nucleotides match TRBD1. Source: peripheral blood, taken after pregnancy. This clonotype was obtained from a female donor in good health, enrolled as a control in a pregnancy study. CDR3 loop: CASSYGTGGTDTQYF. Written as DNA, the CDR3 is TGTGCCAGCAGCTATGGGACAGGGGGCACAGATACGCAGTATTTT.